These 8 T cell receptor beta chains were sequenced from one sample in a study of shared clonotypes between healthy human individuals. Clones were read by immunoSEQ multiplex PCR, and TCRdb kept only the in-frame ones, dropping some. The sample lists 2.3 million or so clones; 90% to 95% were seen once. Sequencing was performed on naive CD4+ T cells from PBMCs. The subset: CD45RA+ positively selected. Receptors were obtained from a man between 18 and 35 years old in good health. Some clones in this sample may be carry-over from other donors' samples.

Only one count was recorded for this clone. The chain links TRBV14 to TRBJ2-3; D not certain. The CDR3 contains 15 residues. V lost 2 bases, J lost 0 bases, and 9 bases lay in between. CDR1 SGHDN and CDR2 FVKESK come from the germline V gene. The CDR3 loop is CASSQRFASTDTQYF. DNA of the CDR3: TGTGCCAGCAGCCAAAGGTTTGCCAGCACAGATACGCAGTATTTT.

V is TRBV5-1 and J is TRBJ2-2; 7 nucleotides line up with TRBD2. Germline V gene data show CDR1 as SGHRS and CDR2 as YFSETQ. This CDR3 region has 16 residues. V gave up 4 bases and J gave up 3 bases; unmatched junction bases: 9. CDR3 in amino acids: CASSLLSGPDTGELFF. The DNA of the CDR3 is TGCGCCAGCAGCCTCCTTAGCGGGCCCGACACCGGGGAGCTGTTTTTT.

V is TRBV28 and J is TRBJ1-5; no reliable D call. V was clipped by 6 bases and J by 4 bases, with 13 bases between them. CDR3 size: 14 residues. From germline, CDR1 is MDHEN and CDR2 SYDVKM. The CDR3 nucleotides are TGTGCCAGCAGGCCCAATCCCCCTAATCAGCCCCAGCATTTT. Protein sequence: CASRPNPPNQPQHF.

This clone was seen once. The V call is TRBV4-1, the J call TRBJ2-3; D possibly matches TRBD1 or TRBD2 (5 bases each). There are 14 residues in the CDR3. The ends were cut back, 0 bases at V and 5 bases at J, with 9 bases in the middle. Germline assignment: CDR1 MGHRA and CDR2 YSYEKL. CDR3 nucleotides: TGCGCCAGCAGCCAAGACAGGGCGGGAGATACGCAGTATTTT. Encoded protein: CASSQDRAGDTQYF.

This chain joins TRBV18 and TRBJ2-2; the D gene is possibly TRBD1 (6 bases). Germline CDR1 and CDR2: KGHSH and LQKENI. This CDR3 comprises 17 residues. The V gene lost 2 bases and the J gene lost 4 bases, with 17 bases spanning the gap. CDR3 DNA: TGTGCCAGCTCACCATTGATGGGGGCTCGGGGCACCGGGGAGCTGTTTTTT. Translating it yields CASSPLMGARGTGELFF.

The rearrangement joins TRBV9 to TRBJ1-3; 7 bases agree with TRBD1. The V segment lost 4 bases and the J segment 7 bases; nucleotides outside the gene matches: 8. CDR1 and CDR2 from the germline V gene are SGDLS and YYNGEE. This CDR3 has 14 amino acids. The CDR3 spells CASSSVQGGNTIYF. CDR3 DNA sequence: TGTGCCAGCAGCTCAGTTCAGGGGGGGAACACCATATATTTT. Full variable domain (remainder filled in from reference TRBV9 and TRBJ1-3): DSGVTQTPKHLITATGQRVTLRCSPRSGDLSVYWYQQSLDQGLQFLIQYYNGEERAKGNILERFSAQQFPDLHSELNLSSLELGDSALYFCASSSVQGGNTIYFGEGSWLTVV.

Notes on this clone: Other nucleotide sequences in the sample specify the same CDR3. CDR3: CASSVGGSNEQFF. The CDR3 DNA reads as TGTGCCAGCAGCGTCGGCGGGTCCAATGAGCAGTTCTTC. The rearrangement links TRBV9 to TRBJ2-1, with D possibly matching TRBD2 (5 bases). Germline V gives CDR1 SGDLS, CDR2 YYNGEE. The germline V and J ends were trimmed by 2 bases and 6 bases, with 9 bases remaining between them. The CDR3 totals 13 residues.

The chain uses TRBV5-1 and TRBJ1-4; D is ambiguous. This CDR3 contains 15 residues. Germline V gene lookup returns CDR1 SGHRS and CDR2 YFSETQ. Deletions cut 3 bases from V and 5 bases from J, with 14 bases between. The CDR3 here is CASSSGLQRNEKLFF. The CDR3 coding sequence is TGCGCCAGCAGCTCTGGCTTACAGCGAAATGAAAAACTGTTTTTT.